The next 25 T cell receptor beta chains were all read from a single sample in a study of control samples from healthy donors and cancer patients. The protocol was immunoSEQ multiplex PCR, while the TCRdb copy is restricted to in-frame clones and leaves out a portion. Here the sample spans approximately 90,000 clones, over 65% being singletons. The sample consisted of blood. The receptors here all came from a woman in her 40s in good health.

V gene TRBV18 combines with J gene TRBJ2-3; D might be TRBD1 (5 bases). The germline V gene encodes CDR1 KGHSH and CDR2 LQKENI. With 6 bases removed from V and 1 base from J, the gap between germline ends came to 17 bases. The CDR3 is made up of 16 amino acids. The CDR3 region has the DNA TGTGCCAGCTCCCATAGACAGTCCCTTGGCACAGATACGCAGTATTTT. This translates into CASSHRQSLGTDTQYF.

V gene TRBV25-1 combines with J gene TRBJ2-7, with D uncertain. Germline V gives CDR1 MGHDK, CDR2 SYGVNS. The V gene lost 6 bases and the J gene lost 2 bases, with 14 bases spanning the gap. This CDR3 contains 14 residues. CDR3 sequence: CASRAQGLTYEQYF. Written as DNA, the CDR3 is TGTGCCAGCAGGGCACAAGGTTTAACCTACGAGCAGTACTTC.

V and J are TRBV10-3 and TRBJ2-7; 7 positions agree with TRBD1. After removal of 7 bases from V and 4 bases from J, the junction contained 7 bases not matched to a gene. CDR1 and CDR2 from the germline V gene are ENHRY and SYGVKD. The CDR3 length is 13 residues. Written as DNA, the CDR3 is TGTGCCATCAAAGAAGGGACAGCTTACGAGCAGTACTTC. Its translation: CAIKEGTAYEQYF.

A few counts support this clone. The V and J genes are TRBV30 and TRBJ2-7; 8 bases match TRBD1. After removal of 5 bases from V and 1 base from J, the junction contained 7 bases not matched to a gene. The CDR3 contains 14 residues. Germline CDR1 is GTSNPN and CDR2 is SVGIG (reference sequence). The CDR3 sequence: CAWRVTGGSYEQYF. CDR3 DNA sequence: TGTGCCTGGCGAGTTACAGGGGGGTCCTACGAGCAGTACTTC.

The chain's CDR3 is CASSEARQNQPQHF. In nucleotides, the CDR3 is TGTGCCAGCAGTGAAGCGCGGCAGAATCAGCCCCAGCATTTT. The rearrangement uses TRBV2 and TRBJ1-5; no clear D gene. The germline V gene has CDR1 SNHLY and CDR2 FYNNEI. The CDR3 is made up of 14 amino acids. Trimming took 0 bases from V and 4 from J, leaving 7 bases between them.

The chain employs TRBV7-3 and TRBJ2-3; TRBD2 agrees at 12 bases. This CDR3 has 17 amino acids. V trimming: 0 bases; J trimming: 4 bases; junction bases outside the gene matches: 5. CDR1 is SGHTA, CDR2 FQGTGA, per germline. This CDR3 is CASSLTYRTSGADTQYF. CDR3 sequence (DNA): TGTGCCAGCAGCTTAACGTACAGGACTAGCGGGGCAGATACGCAGTATTTT.

The chain's CDR3 is CASSYSGGKGQPQHF. The CDR3 DNA sequence: TGTGCCAGCAGTTACTCGGGAGGGAAGGGACAGCCCCAGCATTTT. This chain links TRBV6-2 or TRBV6-3 with TRBJ1-5; D remains ambiguous. Germline V CDR1 and CDR2: MNHEY, SVGEGT. This CDR3 is 15 amino acids long. V was cut by 0 bases and J by 7 bases, with 13 bases left in between.

The chain joins TRBV12-5 to TRBJ1-2; D is unresolved. Germline V gives CDR1 LGHNT, CDR2 FRNRAP. The germline V and J ends were trimmed by 2 bases and 3 bases, with 19 bases remaining between them. The CDR3 extends over 17 amino acids. The CDR3 loop is CASGLITGPTAHYGYTF. DNA for the CDR3: TGTGCTAGTGGTTTGATTACCGGGCCCACAGCGCACTATGGCTACACCTTC.

The chain uses TRBV19 and TRBJ1-6, with a tentative D call TRBD1 (5 bases). The V and J ends lost 6 bases and 8 bases respectively, with 14 bases between them. There are 14 residues in the CDR3. Per germline, CDR1 LNHDA and CDR2 SQIVND (reference sequence). In nucleotides, the CDR3 is TGTGCCAGTAGCTCAGGCAGGGATTATTCACCCCTCCACTTT. Its translation is CASSSGRDYSPLHF.

This clone has a single count. This rearrangement joins TRBV5-6 to TRBJ2-1; 7 positions agree with TRBD1. CDR3 length: 13 amino acids. The J segment lost 12 bases and the V segment lost 0 bases, leaving 6 bases of the junction unmatched. Germline CDR1 and CDR2: SGHDT and YYEEEE. The chain's CDR3 is CASSLGTGRGQFF. The DNA of the CDR3 is TGTGCCAGCAGCTTGGGGACAGGACGGGGGCAGTTCTTC.

This chain joins TRBV28 and TRBJ1-5, with D unclear. The CDR3 is 14 residues long. V was cut by 2 bases and J by 0 bases, with 5 bases left in between. CDR1 is MDHEN and CDR2 is SYDVKM in the germline V gene. The CDR3 reads CASSLPNSNQPQHF. The CDR3 nucleotides read TGTGCCAGCAGTTTACCCAATAGCAATCAGCCCCAGCATTTT.

The chain has TRBV10-3 and TRBJ2-3; D is perhaps TRBD2 (5 bases). This CDR3 has 14 amino acids. Germline V lookup: CDR1 ENHRY, CDR2 SYGVKD. Between the trimmed V and J ends, which lost 2 bases and 7 bases, there was a span of 13 bases. The CDR3 bases are TGTGCCATCAGTGAGGAGAGGGAGAGAAATACGCAGTATTTT. It encodes CAISEERERNTQYF.

This chain joins TRBV5-6 and TRBJ2-5, with D perhaps TRBD2 (6 bases). The germline V gene has CDR1 SGHDT and CDR2 YYEEEE. The CDR3 extends over 14 amino acids. The V end was cut by 3 bases, the J end by 2 bases, with 11 bases between. For the CDR3, the DNA is TGTGCCAGCAGCTCCGGGACTGTTCAAGAGACCCAGTACTTC. It specifies CASSSGTVQETQYF.

V gene TRBV3-1 (or the pseudogene TRBV3-2) combines with J gene TRBJ2-6; 7 nucleotides agree with TRBD1. V trimming: 6 bases; J trimming: 2 bases; junction bases outside the gene matches: 7. The CDR3 is 16 residues long. Germline values: CDR1 LGHDT, CDR2 YNNKEL (reference sequence). The CDR3 protein is CASRFEGATGANVLTF. The CDR3 DNA is TGTGCCAGCAGATTTGAGGGGGCAACTGGGGCCAACGTCCTGACTTTC.

This chain uses TRBV14 with TRBJ2-2; 9 positions agree with TRBD1. The V and J ends lost 2 bases and 4 bases, in that order; junction bases with no gene match: 5. The CDR3 contains 16 residues. The germline CDR1 and CDR2 sequences are SGHDN and FVKESK. The CDR3 loop reads CASSQSPTGGTGELFF. For the CDR3, the DNA is TGTGCCAGCAGCCAATCCCCGACAGGGGGCACCGGGGAGCTGTTTTTT.

Details on this clone: Since the CDR3 does not end with the conserved phenylalanine or tryptophan, this likely comes from a read error. No DNA is shown, since the ends of the CDR3 on it are uncertain; the CDR3 is the one TCRdb lists. The rearrangement uses TRBV7-3 and TRBJ2-3. Germline CDR1 and CDR2: SGHTA and FQGTGA. Counting both end residues, the CDR3 totals 8 amino acids. CDR3: CASSLMGS.

The genes are TRBV18 and TRBJ1-2; D not certain. Trimming removed 1 base at V and 4 bases at J, with 13 bases between. In germline, CDR1 is KGHSH, CDR2 LQKENI. The CDR3 covers 15 residues. The CDR3: CASSPRSDVSYGYTF. CDR3 sequence (DNA): TGTGCCAGCTCACCACGATCGGACGTAAGCTATGGCTACACCTTC. The full variable domain, with the rest looked up from reference TRBV18 and TRBJ1-2, is NAGVMQNPRHLVRRRGQEARLRCSPMKGHSHVYWYRQLPEEGLKFMVYLQKENIIDESGMPKERFSAEFPKEGPSILRIQQVVRGDSAAYFCASSPRSDVSYGYTFGSGTRLTVV.

V usage is TRBV7-9 and J usage is TRBJ1-3; possible D gene TRBD1, 5 bases. This CDR3 is built from 15 residues. Germline V gene lookup returns CDR1 SEHNR and CDR2 FQNEAQ (reference sequence). V shed 3 bases and J shed 4 bases, with 13 bases lying between them. DNA for the CDR3: TGTGCCAGCAGCTTCGCGTTTGGGGGAGGAAACACCATATATTTT. This encodes CASSFAFGGGNTIYF.

The chain is built from TRBV7-2 and TRBJ2-6, with TRBD2 matching 7 bases. The CDR3 totals 16 residues. Germline values: CDR1 SGHTA, CDR2 FQGNSA. V lost 1 base and J lost 2; bases outside the gene matches: 2. The CDR3 protein is CASSLVAGAGANVLTF. Written as DNA, the CDR3 is TGTGCCAGCAGCTTAGTGGCGGGGGCTGGGGCCAACGTCCTGACTTTC. Drawing the rest from reference TRBV7-2 and TRBJ2-6, the complete variable domain is GAGVSQSPSNKVTEKGKDVELRCDPISGHTALYWYRQSLGQGLEFLIYFQGNSAPDKSGLPSDRFSAERTGGSVSTLTIQRTQQEDSAVYLCASSLVAGAGANVLTFGAGSRLTVL.

The V and J genes are TRBV19 and TRBJ1-2; 7 bases map to TRBD1. The germline CDR1 and CDR2 sequences are LNHDA and SQIVND (reference sequence). Germline trimming cut 7 bases from V and 3 bases from J; bases unmatched to any gene: 5. The CDR3 is 13 amino acids. As DNA, the CDR3 is TGTGCCAGTAACGAACAGGGGTACTATGGCTACACCTTC. The encoded protein is CASNEQGYYGYTF. Full variable domain (rest looked up from reference TRBV19 and TRBJ1-2): DGGITQSPKYLFRKEGQNVTLSCEQNLNHDAMYWYRQDPGQGLRLIYYSQIVNDFQKGDIAEGYSVSREKKESFPLTVTSAQKNPTAFYLCASNEQGYYGYTFGSGTRLTVV.

CDR3 protein: CASSYTRTGTLHF. The CDR3 DNA is TGTGCCAGCAGTTACACCCGAACGGGCACCCTCCACTTT. The rearrangement uses TRBV6-5 and TRBJ1-6; D remains ambiguous. Trimming shortened V by 2 bases and J by 14 bases, and 13 bases separated the two germline ends. Germline lookup yields CDR1 MNHEY and CDR2 SVGAGI. This CDR3 has 13 amino acids.

The V gene is TRBV19, the J gene TRBJ1-1; no firm D call. The CDR3 loop spans 17 amino acids. Germline V gene data show CDR1 as LNHDA and CDR2 as SQIVND (reference sequence). Between the trimmed V and J ends, which lost 1 base and 11 bases, there was a span of 26 bases. CDR3 sequence (DNA): TGTGCCAGTAGTATAGGCTGGGTTGTACGGGGTACCCGAACGGCTTTCTTT. Protein sequence: CASSIGWVVRGTRTAFF.

This clone has only a few counts. The V call is TRBV4-1, the J call TRBJ2-2; 9 nucleotides agree with TRBD2. Trimming removed 1 base from V and 6 bases from J; junction bases left unmatched: 12. The CDR3 runs 18 residues. Germline V gene sequence: CDR1 MGHRA, CDR2 YSYEKL. The CDR3 here is CASSQAGLAGALAGELFF. The CDR3 DNA is TGCGCCAGCAGCCAAGCCGGGTTAGCGGGGGCGTTGGCCGGGGAGCTGTTTTTT.

V and J are TRBV18 and TRBJ2-3, with D uncertain. Deletions cut 2 bases from V and 6 bases from J, with 12 bases between. Germline V gene sequence: CDR1 KGHSH, CDR2 LQKENI. The CDR3 extends over 14 amino acids. CDR3 DNA sequence: TGTGCCAGCTCACCAAACACCGTTCGGGATACGCAGTATTTT. The encoded protein is CASSPNTVRDTQYF.

The chain is built from TRBV21-1 and TRBJ2-1; the D call TRBD1 from the table was never checked on the DNA. TRBV21-1 is tagged as a pseudogene. There are 15 residues in the CDR3. In nucleotides, the CDR3 is TGTGCCAGCAGCAAAGTCATTGGCAGTTACGATGAGCAGTTCTTC. Protein: CASSKVIGSYDEQFF.